This T cell receptor beta chain was recorded in a study of blood T cell repertoires in COVID-19. Study background: Whether acute or convalescent, the COVID-19 samples came from the United States, Italy and Spain. The cDNA or gDNA used as material had been derived from T cells, B-cell-depleted T cells, or PBMCs.

Germline assignment: CDR1 KGHDR and CDR2 SFDVKD. The CDR3 runs to 14 residues. Trimming removed 0 bases at V and 1 base at J, with 5 bases between. In the source study's methods: Amplification of reference gene primers provided the estimated nucleated cell counts. The repertoire was sequenced with immunoSEQ multiplex PCR; TCRdb's copy has only in-frame clones and lacks some. V, J and clone size reflect that table, while D and trimming were determined from the DNA. The sample records hundreds of thousands of clones, around 80% being singletons. Input material: peripheral blood. V gene TRBV24-1 combines with J gene TRBJ2-5; no firm D call. This receptor was identified in a woman older than 75 with acute or convalescent COVID-19. CDR3 sequence reads: CATSDLVFQETQYF. The CDR3 DNA reads as TGTGCCACCAGTGATTTGGTCTTCCAAGAGACCCAGTACTTC.